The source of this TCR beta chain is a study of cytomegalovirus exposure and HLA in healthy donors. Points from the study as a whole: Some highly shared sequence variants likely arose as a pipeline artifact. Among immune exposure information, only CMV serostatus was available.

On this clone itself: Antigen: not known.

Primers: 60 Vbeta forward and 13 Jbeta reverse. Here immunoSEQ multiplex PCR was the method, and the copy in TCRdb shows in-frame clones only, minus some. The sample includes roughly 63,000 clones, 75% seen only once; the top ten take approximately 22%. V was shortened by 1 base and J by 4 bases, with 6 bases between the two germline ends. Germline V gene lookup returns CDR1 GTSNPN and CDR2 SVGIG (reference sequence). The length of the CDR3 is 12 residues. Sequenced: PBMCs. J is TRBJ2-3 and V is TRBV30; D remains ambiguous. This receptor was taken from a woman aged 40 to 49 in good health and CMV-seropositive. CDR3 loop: CAWSERADTQYF. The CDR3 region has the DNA TGTGCCTGGAGTGAACGCGCAGATACGCAGTATTTT.